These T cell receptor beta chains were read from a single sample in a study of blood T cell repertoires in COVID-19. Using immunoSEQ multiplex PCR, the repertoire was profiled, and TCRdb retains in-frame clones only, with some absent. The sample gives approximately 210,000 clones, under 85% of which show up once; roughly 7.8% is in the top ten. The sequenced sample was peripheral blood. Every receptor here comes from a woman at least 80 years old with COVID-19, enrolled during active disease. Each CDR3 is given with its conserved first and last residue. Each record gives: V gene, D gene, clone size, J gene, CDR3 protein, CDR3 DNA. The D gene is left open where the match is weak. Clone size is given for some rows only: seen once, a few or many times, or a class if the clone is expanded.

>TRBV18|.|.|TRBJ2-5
CASSVQETQYF
TGTGCCAGCTCAGTACAAGAGACCCAGTACTTC
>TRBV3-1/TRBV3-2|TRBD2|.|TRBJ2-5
CASSRGTSLPQYF
TGTGCCAGCAGCCGCGGGACTAGTTTGCCCCAGTACTTC
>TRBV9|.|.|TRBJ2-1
CASSVTGSNEQFF
TGTGCCAGCAGCGTAACCGGTAGTAATGAGCAGTTCTTC
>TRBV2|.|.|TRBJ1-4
CASTRGTGYEKLFF
TGTGCCAGCACCAGAGGTACAGGCTATGAAAAACTGTTTTTT
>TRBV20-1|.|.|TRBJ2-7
CSARDQYEQYF
TGCAGTGCTAGAGACCAATACGAGCAGTACTTC
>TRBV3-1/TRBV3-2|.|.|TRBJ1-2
CASSQVANYGYTF
TGTGCCAGCAGCCAGGTAGCTAACTATGGCTACACCTTC
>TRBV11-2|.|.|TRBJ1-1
CASSLGYGEGRLRRAFF
TGTGCCAGCAGCTTAGGATACGGGGAGGGCAGGCTTCGGCGCGCTTTCTTT
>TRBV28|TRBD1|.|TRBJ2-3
CASATGTGTPNTQYF
TGTGCCAGTGCTACCGGGACAGGGACTCCGAATACGCAGTATTTT
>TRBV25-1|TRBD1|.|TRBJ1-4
CASSETGFNEKLFF
TGTGCCAGCAGTGAGACAGGGTTCAATGAAAAACTGTTTTTT
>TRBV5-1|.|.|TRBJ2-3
CASSSDRLSDTQYF
TGCGCCAGCAGCTCAGACAGATTGTCAGATACGCAGTATTTT
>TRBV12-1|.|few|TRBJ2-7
CASSPGQGLLYEQYF
TGTGCCAGCAGCCCAGGACAGGGACTCCTCTACGAGCAGTACTTC
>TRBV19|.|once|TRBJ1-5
CASSALRVQPQHF
TGTGCCAGTAGCGCCCTCAGGGTTCAGCCCCAGCATTTT
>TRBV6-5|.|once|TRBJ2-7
CASSYSGAAPYEQYF
TGTGCCAGCAGTTACTCGGGGGCCGCCCCCTACGAGCAGTACTTC
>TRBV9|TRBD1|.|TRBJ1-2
CASSVGTGEYGYTF
TGTGCCAGCAGCGTAGGAACAGGGGAGTACGGCTACACCTTC
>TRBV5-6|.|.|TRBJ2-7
CASSWEGEIVQYF
TGTGCCAGCAGCTGGGAGGGGGAGATTGTGCAGTACTTC
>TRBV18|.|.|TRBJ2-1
CASSPQEGEQFF
TGTGCCAGCTCACCTCAGGAAGGTGAGCAGTTCTTC
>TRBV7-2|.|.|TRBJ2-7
CASSLQQNEQYF
TGTGCCAGCAGCTTACAACAGAACGAGCAGTACTTC
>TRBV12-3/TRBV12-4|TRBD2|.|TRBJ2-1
CASILADSNEQFF
TGTGCCAGCATACTAGCGGATTCCAATGAGCAGTTCTTC
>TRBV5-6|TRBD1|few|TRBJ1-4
CASRRTGGESEKLFF
TGTGCCAGCAGACGGACAGGGGGGGAGAGTGAAAAACTGTTTTTT
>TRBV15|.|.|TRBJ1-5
CATSRGAATHQPQHF
TGTGCCACCAGCAGAGGGGCCGCCACGCATCAGCCCCAGCATTTT
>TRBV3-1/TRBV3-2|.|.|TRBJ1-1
CASSQVLRAEAFF
TGTGCCAGCAGCCAAGTTCTCCGGGCTGAAGCTTTCTTT
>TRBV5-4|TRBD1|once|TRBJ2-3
CASSRGQINTDTQYF
TGTGCCAGCAGCCGGGGACAGATAAACACAGATACGCAGTATTTT
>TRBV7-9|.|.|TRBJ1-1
CASSLGVREVEEAFF
TGTGCCAGCAGCTTAGGTGTCAGGGAGGTAGAAGAAGCTTTCTTT
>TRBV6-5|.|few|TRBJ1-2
CASSDSPYTF
TGTGCCAGCAGTGACTCCCCGTACACCTTC
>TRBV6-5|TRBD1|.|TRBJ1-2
CASSSVPGQGRGYTF
TGTGCCAGCAGTTCAGTCCCGGGACAGGGACGGGGCTACACCTTC
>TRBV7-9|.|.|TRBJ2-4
CASSPRGLLAKNIQYF
TGTGCCAGCAGCCCACGGGGGTTACTAGCCAAAAACATTCAGTACTTC
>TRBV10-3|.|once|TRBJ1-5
CAISAGTPSNQPQHF
TGTGCCATCAGCGCCGGGACACCGAGCAATCAGCCCCAGCATTTT
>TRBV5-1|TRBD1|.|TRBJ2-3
CASSSPQGAGDTQYF
TGCGCCAGCAGCTCGCCGCAGGGGGCTGGGGATACGCAGTATTTT
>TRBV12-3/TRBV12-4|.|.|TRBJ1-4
CASQGLSEKLFF
TGTGCCAGCCAGGGCCTCTCGGAAAAACTGTTTTTT
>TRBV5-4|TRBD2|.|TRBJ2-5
CASSPRLAGANRETQYF
TGTGCCAGCAGCCCCAGACTAGCGGGGGCCAACCGGGAGACCCAGTACTTC
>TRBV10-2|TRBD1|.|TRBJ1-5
CASSVTGGGGQPQHF
TGCGCCAGCAGTGTTACAGGGGGCGGGGGACAGCCCCAGCATTTT
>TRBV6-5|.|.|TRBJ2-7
CASSPTFTPYEQYF
TGTGCCAGCAGCCCGACATTTACACCGTACGAGCAGTACTTC
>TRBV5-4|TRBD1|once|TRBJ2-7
CASSLPGQGSYEQYF
TGTGCCAGCAGCCTACCGGGACAGGGTTCCTACGAGCAGTACTTC
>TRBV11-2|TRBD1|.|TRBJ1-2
CASSSYRGRNYGYTF
TGTGCCAGCAGCTCATACAGGGGTCGTAACTATGGCTACACCTTC
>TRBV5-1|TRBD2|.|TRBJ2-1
CASSPLAGGYNEQFF
TGCGCCAGCAGCCCCCTAGCGGGGGGGTACAATGAGCAGTTCTTC
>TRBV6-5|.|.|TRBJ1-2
CASKPGFWDGYTF
TGTGCCAGCAAGCCAGGGTTTTGGGATGGCTACACCTTC
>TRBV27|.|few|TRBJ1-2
CASGDRMRGYTF
TGTGCCAGCGGCGACAGGATGCGGGGCTACACCTTC
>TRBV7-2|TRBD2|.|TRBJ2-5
CASSLGLAGGETQYF
TGTGCCAGCAGCTTGGGACTAGCGGGGGGAGAGACCCAGTACTTC
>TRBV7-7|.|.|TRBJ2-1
CASSPGQDNEQFF
TGTGCTAGCAGCCCAGGTCAGGACAATGAGCAGTTCTTC
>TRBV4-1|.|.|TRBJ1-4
CASSLGGVGEKLFF
TGCGCCAGCAGCTTAGGCGGGGTGGGGGAAAAACTGTTTTTT
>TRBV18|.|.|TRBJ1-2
CASSPEANYGYTF
TGTGCCAGCTCACCAGAGGCCAACTATGGCTACACCTTC
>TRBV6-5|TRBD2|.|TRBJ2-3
CASRVGLAGEDTQYF
TGTGCCAGCCGGGTTGGGCTAGCGGGGGAAGATACGCAGTATTTT
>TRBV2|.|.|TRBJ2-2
CATARDTGELFF
TGTGCCACCGCTCGGGACACCGGGGAGCTGTTTTTT
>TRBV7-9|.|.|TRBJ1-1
CASSQALDYTEAFF
TGTGCCAGCAGCCAGGCATTAGATTACACTGAAGCTTTCTTT